This T cell receptor (beta chain) emerged from a study of blood T cell repertoires in COVID-19. Overall study context: Donors in the United States, Italy and Spain gave samples during acute or convalescent COVID-19. PBMCs, B-cell-depleted T cells, or T cells provided the cDNA or gDNA that made up the material.

Authors' data handling: Quantification of nucleated cells was approximated via reference gene primer amplification. The assay was immunoSEQ multiplex PCR, and TCRdb's table has in-frame clones only and misses some. The D gene and trimming were derived from the DNA, and the V and J assignments and clone size from that table. The table has hundreds of thousands of clones, 86% seen once; the top ten hold roughly 13%. Seattle researchers signed up patients amid active infection and tracked them longitudinally. The CDR3 runs to 12 residues. V dropped 4 bases and J dropped 2 bases, with 5 bases sitting between them. CDR1 and CDR2 from the germline V gene are LNHDA and SQIVND (reference sequence).

This sequence was found in a woman between 65 and 79 years old with COVID-19, enrolled during active disease. The rearrangement joins TRBV19 to TRBJ1-2; no firm D call. The sequenced sample consisted of peripheral blood. Here the CDR3 reads CASSKQNYGYTF. The CDR3 DNA reads as TGTGCCAGTAGTAAACAGAACTATGGCTACACCTTC.